This T cell receptor beta chain was profiled in a study of CD8 T cells in Susac syndrome. Reverse transcription used roughly 0.45 to 1 ug RNA and random hexamers. In TCRdb, the immunoSEQ multiplex PCR reads were re-called with MiXCR into one record per CDR3 protein. The sample lists some 300,000 distinct CDR3 sequences; about 88% were seen once. This clonotype is a singleton in its sample. With 6 bases removed from V and 10 bases from J, the gap between germline ends came to 16 bases. CDR3 size: 13 residues. Sequences were obtained from CD8+ T cells from PBMCs. The receptor comes from a human donor with multiple sclerosis. V is TRBV12-3 or TRBV12-4 and J is TRBJ2-1, with D hard to call. The CDR3 DNA follows: TGTGCCAGCAGCCCCTTGGTAGCAAACGAGCAGTTCTTC. Its translation: CASSPLVANEQFF.